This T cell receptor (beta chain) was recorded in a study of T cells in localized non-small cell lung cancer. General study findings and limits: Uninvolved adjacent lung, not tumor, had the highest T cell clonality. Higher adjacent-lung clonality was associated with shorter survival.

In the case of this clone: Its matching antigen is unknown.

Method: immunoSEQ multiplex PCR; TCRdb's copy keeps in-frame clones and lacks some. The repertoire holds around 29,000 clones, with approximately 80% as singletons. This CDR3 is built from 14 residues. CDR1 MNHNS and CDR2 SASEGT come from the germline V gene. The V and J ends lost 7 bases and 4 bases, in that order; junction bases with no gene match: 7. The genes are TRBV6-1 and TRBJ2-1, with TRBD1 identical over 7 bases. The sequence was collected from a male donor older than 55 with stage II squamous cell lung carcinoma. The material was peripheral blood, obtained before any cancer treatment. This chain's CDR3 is CASIPRGIYNEQFF. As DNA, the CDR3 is TGTGCCAGCATTCCCAGGGGGATATACAATGAGCAGTTCTTC.